The 10 T cell receptor beta chains below were found in one sample sequenced in a study of OX40 agonist ivuxolimab in advanced cancers. Assay: immunoSEQ multiplex PCR; the TCRdb copy retains only in-frame clones and omits some. Among around 52,000 clones listed, 83% were seen once. Sequencing was performed on CD4+ or CD8+ T cells sorted from blood, taken in a trial of the OX40 agonist ivuxolimab. These receptors were taken from an adult with an advanced solid tumor such as melanoma, head and neck, liver or kidney cancer.

The rearrangement uses TRBV28 and TRBJ1-2, with D possibly being TRBD1 (5 bases). There are 13 residues in the CDR3. V was pared by 7 bases and J by 4 bases, with 13 bases between. Germline V gene sequence: CDR1 MDHEN, CDR2 SYDVKM. CDR3 DNA sequence: TGTGCCAGCACCCCGGGACGGTCCTATGGCTACACCTTC. Residues: CASTPGRSYGYTF.

The chain is built from TRBV9 and TRBJ2-1; 13 nucleotides line up with TRBD2. The V gene's germline CDR1 is SGDLS and CDR2 YYNGEE. This CDR3 has 17 amino acids. Trimming took 4 bases from V and 7 from J; bases not matched to a gene: 11. The CDR3 DNA reads as TGTGCCAGCAGCTACGGGGTAGGACTAGCGGGAGAGAATGAGCAGTTCTTC. Amino acid sequence: CASSYGVGLAGENEQFF.

This sequence joins TRBV5-1 and TRBJ1-3; 7 bases line up with TRBD1. CDR1 and CDR2 from the germline V gene are SGHRS and YFSETQ. V shed 4 bases, J shed 4 bases, and the junction held 5 bases outside the gene matches. The length of the CDR3 is 14 residues. DNA for the CDR3: TGCGCCAGCAGCATTGGGACAGACGGAAACACCATATATTTT. Protein: CASSIGTDGNTIYF.

The CDR3 nucleotides are TGTGCCAGCAGTGCCGGGACAGCAAATTCACCCCTCCACTTT. It yields the protein CASSAGTANSPLHF. The rearrangement links TRBV2 to TRBJ1-6; the match to TRBD1 covers 7 bases. The CDR3 length is 14 residues. Germline CDR1 SNHLY, CDR2 FYNNEI. The V and J ends lost 4 bases and 7 bases, in that order; junction bases with no gene match: 4. Complete variable domain (other parts from reference TRBV2 and TRBJ1-6): EPEVTQTPSHQVTQMGQEVILRCVPISNHLYFYWYRQILGQKVEFLVSFYNNEISEKSEIFDDQFSVERPDGSNFTLKIRSTKLEDSAMYFCASSAGTANSPLHFGNGTRLTVT.

The genes are TRBV10-3 and TRBJ2-5; 8 nucleotides align to TRBD1. Judging by the DNA end, TRBJ2-7 fits better; the J call may be wrong. CDR3 length equals 14 residues. In germline, CDR1 is ENHRY, CDR2 SYGVKD. The CDR3 loop is CAISASTGEVEQYF. CDR3 sequence (DNA): TGTGCCATCAGTGCGTCGACAGGGGAGGTCGAGCAGTACTTC.

The chain employs TRBV5-4 and TRBJ1-2; no definite D call. Germline CDR1 reads SGHNT; CDR2 reads YYREEE (reference sequence). V was clipped by 4 bases and J by 8 bases, with 18 bases between them. The CDR3 is made up of 14 amino acids. CDR3 sequence reads: CASSMEGVNYGYTF. In DNA, the CDR3 is TGTGCCAGCAGCATGGAGGGAGTCAATTACGGCTACACCTTC. Full variable domain (missing parts from reference TRBV5-4 and TRBJ1-2): ETGVTQSPTHLIKTRGQQVTLRCSSQSGHNTVSWYQQALGQGPQFIFQYYREEENGRGNFPPRFSGLQFPNYSSELNVNALELDDSALYLCASSMEGVNYGYTFGSGTRLTVV.

This clone was seen a few times. This chain links TRBV2 with TRBJ1-1; tentatively, D is TRBD1 (5 bases). Per the germline V gene, CDR1 is SNHLY and CDR2 is FYNNEI. Trimming cost V 7 bases and J 1 base, with 13 bases left between them. This CDR3 has 14 residues. CDR3 bases: TGTGCCAGCATTCCCGGGACCACGAACACTGAAGCTTTCTTT. This translates into CASIPGTTNTEAFF.

This clone was counted a few times. This chain uses TRBV6-6 with TRBJ1-4; a weak D match, TRBD1 (5 bases). CDR1 and CDR2 from the germline V gene are MNHNY and SVGAGI (reference sequence). V lost 3 bases to trimming and J lost 1 base, with 9 bases between them. This CDR3 comprises 15 residues. CDR3 amino acids: CASSYRGGTNEKLFF. For the CDR3, the DNA is TGTGCCAGCAGTTATCGTGGGGGAACTAATGAAAAACTGTTTTTT.

The chain employs TRBV5-1 and TRBJ2-7; the D is unclear. V dropped 0 bases and J dropped 2 bases, with 9 bases sitting between them. Germline CDR1 and CDR2: SGHRS and YFSETQ. The CDR3 is 14 amino acids. Written as DNA, the CDR3 is TGCGCCAGCAGCTTGGGGATTAGAGCCTACGAGCAGTACTTC. It translates to CASSLGIRAYEQYF.

This clone was picked up a small number of times. The chain joins TRBV2 to TRBJ2-2; 9 bases line up with TRBD1. CDR3 length equals 18 residues. After removal of 7 bases from V and 3 bases from J, the junction contained 15 bases not matched to a gene. CDR1 and CDR2 (germline): SNHLY, FYNNEI. Here the CDR3 DNA reads TGTGCCAGCACCCCGGGACAGGGTGTTCGGTGGGACACCGGGGAGCTGTTTTTT. Translation gives CASTPGQGVRWDTGELFF.